The TCR beta chain described here comes from a study of shared clonotypes between healthy human individuals (dated by TCRdb to 2018 to 2020). Looking at the study overall: A couple of women and a few men aged 18 to 49 years were included in the cohort. For each donor, CD4 naive and CD4 memory were each given three plates, CD8 naive was given two plates, and CD8 memory was given one plate. To estimate repertoire size and how much clonotype sharing occurs between individuals, the study deeply sequenced the blood TCR repertoires of five healthy adults. To increase sequencing depth and limit assay-specific biases, TCR repertoire library preparation and sequencing were carried out by different laboratories using diverse techniques. Between about 0.85 and 8.9 billion PBMCs per donor were obtained by leukapheresis. The paper as a whole reports these results and caveats: Because the study included only a small number of donors, the genetic and exposure-history diversity represented was limited. Compared with non-shared clonotypes, the clonotypes found in all four sorted-subset donors had higher generation probabilities. About 5% of naive CD4, 3.5% of naive CD8, roughly 2.4% of memory CD4, and 0.4% of memory CD8 clonotypes were shared across several donors. Sampling was restricted to blood, and TCR repertoires in tissue are likely to differ from TCR repertoires in blood. Incomplete sequencing was indicated by rarefaction of sorted-subset datasets, despite the large sequencing depth. Naive subsets generally had larger estimated clonotype richness than memory subsets did. Pairwise subsampling indicated that sequencing depth was expected to affect the degree of clonotype sharing among donors.

CD8 naive samples consisted of CD45RO-negative cells that were positively selected for CCR7, yielding a CD45RA+CCR7+ population without TemRA cells. The donors were healthy, HIV-negative adults with no recently reported acute infections or vaccinations. Every donor was a Caucasian adult living in Nashville, Tennessee, USA. After blood collection by leukapheresis, PBMCs were isolated using Ficoll-Histopaque density gradient centrifugation and then cryopreserved in the vapor phase of liquid nitrogen. Purity and quantity of every magnetically sorted T cell population were checked by analytical flow cytometry. Genomic DNA was isolated from each sorted fraction and quantified by UV absorbance on a Nanodrop 2000c. Using the deep immunoSEQ assay, TCR CDR3 regions were amplified from genomic DNA by multiplex PCR. For each cell subset, the extracted genomic DNA was distributed evenly across all wells of several immunoSEQ 96-well plates, and each plate served as one replicate. For sorted subsets, roughly 200 ng of genomic DNA, equivalent to 25,000 to 35,000 T cell genomes, went into each replicate PCR. The purified libraries were quantified using a Qubit 3.0 fluorometer, sized with a Bioanalyzer 2100, and then quantified again using the KAPA Library Quantification kit. Every immunoSEQ 96-well plate was sequenced on a separate single-read 150-cycle Illumina NextSeq 550 flow cell. As for the authors' bioinformatics: Because the immunoSEQ output held only junctional sequences and lacked quality scores, the filtering could not match the filtering applied to full-length reads. To assign V/J genes and CDR3, sequences were annotated against IMGT germline references using PyIR, a Python wrapper for IgBLAST v1.9. Any read was removed if the V/J assignment was weak (E-value above 1e-6), the CDR3 was missing, or the read contained stop codons, out-of-frame junctions, or ambiguous translated residues. V3J clonotypes were defined by identical inferred V gene, J gene, and CDR3 amino acid sequence. To compute the percentage overlap between repertoires, the number of shared unique clonotypes was divided by the size of the smaller repertoire. RTK rarefaction, the Chao1 estimator, and Recon v2.1 estimates of unobserved clonotypes were used to assess repertoire richness. Generation probabilities were computed with OLGA for all TCRbeta clonotypes obtained by the gDNA method from a few donors. In TCRdb, the immuneACCESS table is reduced to in-frame sequences with V and J assigned. These tables do not hold every clone; where another copy was compared, an unresolved V gene accounts for under half, and the others remain unexplained. V, J and clone size are taken as reported in that table, and D and trimming were inferred from the DNA itself. Present in this sample are around 2,100,000 clones, roughly 95% of which were seen just once. The ten largest clonotypes hold 1% to 1.5% of the sample.

Counted from cysteine to phenylalanine, this CDR3 has 16 amino acids. Left in the record is the CDR3 DNA by itself, 48 bases read in frame from the first base. Trimming costs V 0 bases and J 4 bases, and their ends lie 14 bases apart. The CDR1 and CDR2 encoded by the germline V gene are SGHRS and YFSETQ. On this clone itself: Its antigen specificity is not known. Per-nucleotide qualities are absent, and no much larger clonotype sits a single base away.

The chain is encoded by TRBV5-1 joined to TRBJ2-1; a confident D gene designation cannot be given. The source material was naive CD8+ T cells sorted from blood. The cell subset or site label of this sample denotes: CD45RA+CCR7+. The source is a young man in good health. The nucleotide sequence is given as TGCGCCAGCAGCTTGGCTGGCTACCCGACTTACAATGAGCAGTTCTTC. Its product reads: CASSLAGYPTYNEQFF. Here the CDR3 is joined to the reference TRBV5-1 and TRBJ2-1 genes, and the full variable domain is: KAGVTQTPRYLIKTRGQQVTLSCSPISGHRSVSWYQQTPGQGLQFLFEYFSETQRNKGNFPGRFSGRQFSNSRSEMNVSTLELGDSALYLCASSLAGYPTYNEQFFGPGTRLTVL.